This note documents a single TCR beta chain sequence. The V end lost 3 bases, the J end lost 7 bases, and 7 bases lay between the germline ends. There are 11 residues in the CDR3. CDR1 and CDR2 from the germline V gene are MNHEY and SMNVEV (reference sequence). Generated by immunoSEQ multiplex PCR, the TCRdb table keeps only in-frame clones and is missing some. This sample has 2,500,000 or so clones, with 92% found just once. The record originates from a study of shared clonotypes between healthy human individuals. The chain uses TRBV27 and TRBJ2-7, with D perhaps matching TRBD2 (6 bases). The sequenced sample consisted of naive CD4+ T cells from PBMCs. Subset here: CD45RA+ positively selected. This clonotype originated in a man aged 18 to 30 in good health. Some clones in this sample may be carry-over from other donors' samples. The CDR3 DNA is TGTGCCAGCAGTTTGGCGGGAGAGCAGTACTTC. This gives the protein CASSLAGEQYF.